Listed here are 17 T cell receptor beta chains from one sample, sequenced in a study of Tregs in tolerant kidney transplant recipients. Assay: immunoSEQ multiplex PCR; the TCRdb copy retains only in-frame clones and omits some. Recorded for this sample: 20,000 to 30,000 clones. Recipients received nonmyeloablative bone marrow transplants from related graft donors, with transient mixed chimerism. The sample consisted of CD4+ T cells from blood (PBMCs), taken 6 months after the transplant. These receptor sequences come from a human patient who received a combined kidney and bone marrow transplant. Part of the T cell pool may stem from the graft donor.

Note on this clone: The CDR3 goes on 3 residues after the read ends, and that part is filled in from the germline J gene. The chain joins TRBV6-2 or TRBV6-3 to TRBJ2-7; 8 nucleotides line up with TRBD1. The CDR3 extends over 15 amino acids. CDR1 and CDR2 from the germline V gene are MNHEY and SVGEGT. Germline trimming cut 0 bases from V and 5 bases from J; bases unmatched to any gene: 6. The CDR3 loop reads CASSYSRAGGDEQYF. The sequenced part of the CDR3 DNA is TGTGCCAGCAGTTACTCTCGCGCAGGGGGCGACGAG.

Concerning this clone itself: The sequence runs out 3 residues before the end of the CDR3; the remainder is reconstructed from the germline J gene. The chain is built from TRBV2 and TRBJ2-4; 7 nucleotides agree with TRBD1. This CDR3 is 14 amino acids long. V dropped 9 bases and J dropped 0; count of bases not matched to a gene: 5. Looked up from germline, CDR1 is SNHLY and CDR2 is FYNNEI. CDR3 loop: CASGQDLAKNIQYF. The CDR3 bases that were read are TGTGCCAGTGGACAGGATCTAGCCAAAAACATT.

A remark on this clone: The read ends 3 residues shy of where the CDR3 ends; the end is completed using the germline J gene. V gene TRBV15 combines with J gene TRBJ2-3; TRBD1 agrees at 8 bases. CDR1 is LNHNV and CDR2 is YYDKDF in the germline V gene (reference sequence). This CDR3 contains 15 residues. The J segment lost 4 bases and the V segment lost 5 bases, leaving 8 bases of the junction unmatched. The CDR3 DNA, read in part, is TGTGCCACCAGCGCGGGACAGGTTTTATCAGATACG. Translated: CATSAGQVLSDT. The whole CDR3 is CATSAGQVLSDTQYF. Together with reference TRBV15 and TRBJ2-3, the CDR3 gives the full variable domain: DAMVIQNPRYQVTQFGKPVTLSCSQTLNHNVMYWYQQKSSQAPKLLFHYYDKDFNNEADTPDNFQSRRPNTSFCFLDIRSPGLGDTAMYLCATSAGQVLSDTQYFGPGTRLTVL.

Concerning this clone: The CDR3 is cut off 3 residues early in the read; its end comes from the germline J gene. The chain has TRBV5-1 and TRBJ1-1; D is undetermined. Trimming took off 1 base at V and 3 bases at J, with 7 bases between the two ends. The CDR3 extends over 13 amino acids. Per germline, CDR1 SGHRS and CDR2 YFSETQ. CDR3 loop: CASSLRTDTEAFF. Incomplete CDR3 DNA: TGCGCCAGCAGCTTGAGAACGGACACTGAA. Using reference TRBV5-1 and TRBJ1-1 for the parts outside the CDR3, the full variable domain is KAGVTQTPRYLIKTRGQQVTLSCSPISGHRSVSWYQQTPGQGLQFLFEYFSETQRNKGNFPGRFSGRQFSNSRSEMNVSTLELGDSALYLCASSLRTDTEAFFGQGTRLTVV.

As for this clone: From the germline J gene comes the end of the CDR3, since the read stops 3 residues before it. The chain joins TRBV5-6 to TRBJ1-2; D not resolved. The CDR3 totals 12 residues. Trimming removed 1 base from V and 6 bases from J, with 7 bases in between. Germline values: CDR1 SGHDT, CDR2 YYEEEE. The CDR3 loop is CASSLPPDGYTF. CDR3 DNA (partial): TGTGCCAGCAGCTTGCCCCCAGATGGC.

Regarding this clone: Sequencing ends 3 residues short of the CDR3 end; the germline J gene provides the rest. J is TRBJ1-5 and V is TRBV28; 8 bases line up with TRBD1. Germline assignment: CDR1 MDHEN and CDR2 SYDVKM. This CDR3 comprises 15 residues. The junction had 4 bases not matched to a gene; V was cut back by 5 bases and J by 1 base. This CDR3 is CASSPWDRSNQPQHF. Partial CDR3 DNA: TGTGCCAGCAGTCCATGGGACAGGAGCAATCAGCCC.

As regards this clone: The read comes to an end 3 residues before the CDR3 does, leaving the germline J gene to fill in the end. The chain has TRBV6-4 and TRBJ2-1; the match to TRBD1 covers 9 bases. Germline values: CDR1 MRHNA, CDR2 SNTAGT. V lost 7 bases, J lost 8 bases, and 12 bases stayed unmatched. CDR3 length: 15 residues. CDR3 loop: CASKGWHRGRHEQFF. Partial CDR3 DNA: TGTGCCAGCAAAGGGTGGCACAGGGGGCGTCATGAG.

Notes on this clone: Read sequence stops 3 residues before the CDR3 end, and the germline J gene provides the missing end. The chain is built from TRBV19 and TRBJ2-3; D is ambiguous. Trimming removed 6 bases from V and 0 bases from J, with 7 bases in between. The V gene's germline CDR1 is LNHDA and CDR2 SQIVND (reference sequence). The CDR3 is 13 amino acids. CDR3: CASRRQSTDTQYF. Partial CDR3 DNA: TGTGCCAGTAGGCGGCAGAGCACAGATACG.

Note on this clone: The read is 3 residues too short to cover the CDR3 end, so that end is filled in from the germline J gene. The rearrangement joins TRBV20-1 to TRBJ1-4, with D unclear. CDR1 DFQATT and CDR2 SNEGSKA come from the germline V gene (reference sequence). The CDR3 runs to 14 residues. With 2 bases removed from V and 0 bases from J, the gap between germline ends came to 7 bases. CDR3 region: CSARLGTTNEKLFF. The part of the CDR3 DNA that was read is TGCAGTGCTAGATTGGGCACAACTAATGAAAAA.

To note about this clone: The read comes to an end 3 residues before the CDR3 does, leaving the germline J gene to fill in the end. Within the sample, other DNA sequences also encode this same CDR3. The gene calls are TRBV19 and TRBJ1-1; D may be TRBD1 (5 bases). Per germline, CDR1 LNHDA and CDR2 SQIVND (reference sequence). The CDR3 is made up of 13 amino acids. CDR3: CASSIPLGGEAFF. The CDR3 DNA, read in part, is TGTGCCAGTAGTATCCCCTTGGGGGGGGAA.

Points on this clone: With the read ending 3 residues before the CDR3 end, the germline J gene is used to fill in that end. This chain links TRBV6-2 or TRBV6-3 with TRBJ1-1; unclear D gene. With 2 bases removed from V and 7 bases from J, the gap between germline ends came to 11 bases. The CDR3 sequence is 13 residues long. Germline V gene sequence: CDR1 MNHEY, CDR2 SVGEGT. CDR3 loop: CASSYTRTVEAFF. The sequenced CDR3 bases are TGTGCCAGCAGTTACACCCGGACTGTTGAA.

Worth noting for this clone: The read ends 3 residues shy of where the CDR3 ends; the end is completed using the germline J gene. The chain joins TRBV24-1 to TRBJ2-1; 9 positions agree with TRBD1. The germline V gene encodes CDR1 KGHDR and CDR2 SFDVKD. V gave up 0 bases and J gave up 2 bases; unmatched junction bases: 10. The CDR3 is 19 residues long. CDR3 protein: CATSDLEAEDRGAYNEQFF. Partial CDR3 DNA: TGTGCCACCAGTGATTTGGAGGCCGAGGACAGGGGTGCCTACAATGAG.

As to this clone: The read ends 3 residues early relative to the CDR3; the germline J gene fills the gap. This chain connects TRBV6-2 or TRBV6-3 to TRBJ1-5, with 8 bases that match TRBD1. This CDR3 contains 14 residues. CDR1 is MNHEY and CDR2 is SVGEGT in the germline V gene. V lost 4 bases to trimming and J lost 7 bases; unmatched junction nucleotides: 6. The sequenced CDR3 bases are TGTGCCAGCAGTTCCAGGGGGCTCAGGCAGCCC. This encodes CASSSRGLRQP. The CDR3 in its entirety is CASSSRGLRQPQHF.

Details on this clone: The read stops 3 residues short of the end of the CDR3; the missing end is completed from the germline J gene. This sequence joins TRBV18 and TRBJ1-5; perhaps TRBD1 as D (6 bases). The CDR3 is made up of 18 amino acids. Germline values: CDR1 KGHSH, CDR2 LQKENI. V was clipped by 4 bases and J by 0 bases, with 19 bases between them. CDR3 region: CASSREGGSGLSNQPQHF. The DNA read from the CDR3 is TGTGCCAGCTCACGAGAGGGGGGGTCGGGGCTTAGCAATCAGCCC. The full variable domain, completed using reference TRBV18 and TRBJ1-5, is NAGVMQNPRHLVRRRGQEARLRCSPMKGHSHVYWYRQLPEEGLKFMVYLQKENIIDESGMPKERFSAEFPKEGPSILRIQQVVRGDSAAYFCASSREGGSGLSNQPQHFGDGTRLSIL.

In regard to this clone: The CDR3 is cut off 3 residues early in the read; its end comes from the germline J gene. The gene calls are TRBV12-3 or TRBV12-4 and TRBJ2-3, with 12 bases identical to TRBD2. The CDR3 totals 17 residues. V gave up 7 bases and J gave up 6 bases; unmatched junction bases: 14. CDR3 residues: CASTSSSGRALWDTQYF. The sequenced CDR3 bases are TGTGCCAGCACCTCATCTAGCGGGAGGGCCCTGTGGGATACG.

As concerns this clone: The CDR3 is cut off 3 residues early in the read; its end comes from the germline J gene. V gene TRBV19 combines with J gene TRBJ1-6, with 7 nucleotides matching TRBD1. Germline CDR1 is LNHDA and CDR2 is SQIVND (reference sequence). The V gene end was trimmed by 7 bases and the J gene end by 7 bases; junction bases not matched to a gene: 1. The CDR3 is 12 amino acids. CDR3 sequence reads: CASKGANSPLHF. CDR3 DNA, as far as it was read: TGTGCCAGTAAGGGGGCCAATTCACCC.

About this clone itself: The read ends 3 residues early relative to the CDR3; the germline J gene fills the gap. The chain joins TRBV20-1 to TRBJ2-5, with no clear D. The germline V gene has CDR1 DFQATT and CDR2 SNEGSKA (reference sequence). The V gene lost 1 base and the J gene lost 3 bases, with 3 bases spanning the gap. The CDR3 is made up of 11 amino acids. CDR3 DNA (partial): TGCAGTGCTAGAGCTAAAGAGACC. Protein sequence: CSARAKET. The complete CDR3 sequence is CSARAKETQYF.